This TCR beta chain was documented in a study of shared clonotypes between healthy human individuals. Study in general: Every donor yielded three CD4 naive, three CD4 memory, two CD8 naive and one CD8 memory plate. Study conclusions and caveats: It was the few donors that limited the genetic and exposure-history diversity represented.

Profiled with immunoSEQ multiplex PCR; TCRdb holds only in-frame clones, not every one. This table has millions of clones, roughly 95% appearing once. This clone is a singleton in its sample. What it binds is not known. V was cut by 6 bases and J by 8 bases, with 13 bases left in between. The CDR3 has 11 amino acids. Germline-derived CDR1 and CDR2 are DFQATT and SNEGSKA (reference sequence). This chain connects TRBV20-1 to TRBJ1-2; D is unclear. Material for sequencing was naive CD4+ T cells sorted from blood. Subset in this sample: CD45RA+ positively selected. This sequence was found in a man aged 18 to 30 in good health. CDR3 residues: CSALTGVGYTF. The CDR3 coding sequence is TGCAGTGCCCTTACCGGTGTCGGCTACACCTTC.